What follows are 12 T cell receptor beta chains derived from one specimen sequenced in a study of neurological immune-mediated disorders. TCRdb re-called the 5' RACE reads with MiXCR, one entry per CDR3 protein. The sample contains roughly 25,000 distinct CDR3 sequences, 5.5% to 8% of which appear only once. Sequenced material: PBMCs. The receptors come from a woman aged 35 to 49 in good health.

At least ten counts were recorded for this clonotype. This chain uses TRBV18 with TRBJ1-3; D call uncertain. Trimming took 2 bases from V and 2 from J, leaving 16 bases between them. The germline gives CDR1 KGHSH, CDR2 LQKENI. This CDR3 is 17 amino acids long. The CDR3 spells CASSPTPLDLPGNTIYF. Written as DNA, the CDR3 is TGTGCCAGCTCACCAACACCTTTGGATTTACCTGGAAACACCATATATTTT.

The sample holds many counts of this clonotype. The chain is built from TRBV19 and TRBJ1-4; no definite D call. Trimming removed 8 bases from V and 0 bases from J, with 7 bases in between. Germline V gene data show CDR1 as LNHDA and CDR2 as SQIVND (reference sequence). This CDR3 is built from 13 residues. The CDR3 loop is CASHLATNEKLFF. CDR3 nucleotide sequence: TGTGCCAGTCATCTTGCAACTAATGAAAAACTGTTTTTT.

Many counts were recorded for this clonotype. The chain links TRBV5-1 to TRBJ1-5; 8 bases map to TRBD1. The V gene end was trimmed by 1 base and the J gene end by 3 bases; junction bases not matched to a gene: 6. The CDR3 spans 16 residues. Germline V gives CDR1 SGHRS, CDR2 YFSETQ. The CDR3 sequence: CASSLYKDRANQPQHF. The CDR3 DNA sequence: TGCGCCAGCAGCTTGTATAAGGACAGGGCCAATCAGCCCCAGCATTTT.

This clonotype was recorded many times. This chain joins TRBV18 and TRBJ1-2; TRBD1 agrees at 9 bases. From germline, CDR1 is KGHSH and CDR2 LQKENI. This CDR3 region has 14 residues. V shed 3 bases and J 3 bases; nucleotides not matched to a gene: 2. The CDR3 DNA is TGTGCCAGCTCACCGGGACAGGGATACTATGGCTACACCTTC. The encoded protein is CASSPGQGYYGYTF.

This clonotype was seen many times. V gene TRBV30 combines with J gene TRBJ1-5; 10 bases match TRBD1. Germline V gene data show CDR1 as GTSNPN and CDR2 as SVGIG (reference sequence). V trimming: 1 base; J trimming: 5 bases; junction bases outside the gene matches: 5. This CDR3 comprises 15 residues. The chain's CDR3 is CAWSARTGGDQPQHF. In DNA, the CDR3 is TGTGCCTGGAGTGCTCGGACAGGGGGGGATCAGCCCCAGCATTTT.

This clonotype was detected many times. The chain joins TRBV3-1 to TRBJ2-1; a possible D gene is TRBD2 (7 bases). Germline assignment: CDR1 LGHDT and CDR2 YNNKEL (reference sequence). The length of the CDR3 is 14 residues. Trimming took off 2 bases at V and 9 bases at J, with 14 bases between the two ends. The CDR3 sequence: CASSQRGGSGEQFF. For the CDR3, the DNA is TGTGCCAGCAGCCAAAGGGGGGGCTCTGGTGAGCAGTTCTTC.

This clonotype was detected many times. The V gene is TRBV5-5, the J gene TRBJ2-7; D may be TRBD2 (6 bases). Germline CDR1 and CDR2: SGHKS and YYEKEE (reference sequence). V was cut by 5 bases and J by 3 bases, with 15 bases left in between. The CDR3 loop spans 14 amino acids. This chain's CDR3 is CASRPREWGYEQYF. CDR3 DNA: TGTGCCAGCAGGCCCCGGGAGTGGGGCTACGAGCAGTACTTC.

This clonotype was counted ten times or more. V is TRBV20-1 and J is TRBJ2-7; D perhaps matches TRBD1 (6 bases). V was trimmed by 3 bases and J by 6 bases, leaving 9 bases between them. The CDR3 runs to 11 residues. CDR1 is DFQATT, CDR2 SNEGSKA, per germline (reference sequence). CDR3 in amino acids: CSASFRGEQYF. CDR3 nucleotides: TGCAGTGCTAGTTTCAGGGGCGAGCAGTACTTC.

The table lists this clonotype with many counts. The chain employs TRBV29-1 and TRBJ2-7; no reliable D call. V lost 4 bases and J 4 bases, leaving 11 bases between the germline ends. From germline, CDR1 is SQVTM and CDR2 ANQGSEA. The CDR3 consists of 12 residues. DNA of the CDR3: TGCAGCGTTGCCGGATCTTTATACGAGCAGTACTTC. It yields the protein CSVAGSLYEQYF.

The chain joins TRBV2 to TRBJ2-3, with a possible D match to TRBD2 (5 bases). CDR1 and CDR2 from the germline V gene are SNHLY and FYNNEI. Trimming shortened V by 5 bases and J by 2 bases, and 11 bases separated the two germline ends. CDR3 length: 14 residues. The CDR3 DNA sequence: TGTGCCAGCAGTAGGGAGCAGATCACAGATACGCAGTATTTT. This encodes CASSREQITDTQYF.

This clonotype showed up many times. This chain uses TRBV7-2 with TRBJ2-3; D is possibly TRBD2 (5 bases). This CDR3 has 13 amino acids. Germline assignment: CDR1 SGHTA and CDR2 FQGNSA. V lost 6 bases and J 5 bases, leaving 12 bases between the germline ends. The CDR3 is CASRPPSGDTQYF. The CDR3, as DNA: TGTGCCAGCAGACCCCCGAGCGGAGATACGCAGTATTTT.

This clonotype was counted ten times or more. This chain uses TRBV5-1 with TRBJ1-5; D possibly corresponds to TRBD1 (5 bases). Germline values: CDR1 SGHRS, CDR2 YFSETQ. The V end lost 3 bases, the J end lost 6 bases, and 13 bases lay between the germline ends. The CDR3 totals 14 residues. The DNA for the CDR3 is TGCGCCAGCAGCTACGGGGGGATAGGTCAGCCCCAGCATTTT. Its protein is CASSYGGIGQPQHF.